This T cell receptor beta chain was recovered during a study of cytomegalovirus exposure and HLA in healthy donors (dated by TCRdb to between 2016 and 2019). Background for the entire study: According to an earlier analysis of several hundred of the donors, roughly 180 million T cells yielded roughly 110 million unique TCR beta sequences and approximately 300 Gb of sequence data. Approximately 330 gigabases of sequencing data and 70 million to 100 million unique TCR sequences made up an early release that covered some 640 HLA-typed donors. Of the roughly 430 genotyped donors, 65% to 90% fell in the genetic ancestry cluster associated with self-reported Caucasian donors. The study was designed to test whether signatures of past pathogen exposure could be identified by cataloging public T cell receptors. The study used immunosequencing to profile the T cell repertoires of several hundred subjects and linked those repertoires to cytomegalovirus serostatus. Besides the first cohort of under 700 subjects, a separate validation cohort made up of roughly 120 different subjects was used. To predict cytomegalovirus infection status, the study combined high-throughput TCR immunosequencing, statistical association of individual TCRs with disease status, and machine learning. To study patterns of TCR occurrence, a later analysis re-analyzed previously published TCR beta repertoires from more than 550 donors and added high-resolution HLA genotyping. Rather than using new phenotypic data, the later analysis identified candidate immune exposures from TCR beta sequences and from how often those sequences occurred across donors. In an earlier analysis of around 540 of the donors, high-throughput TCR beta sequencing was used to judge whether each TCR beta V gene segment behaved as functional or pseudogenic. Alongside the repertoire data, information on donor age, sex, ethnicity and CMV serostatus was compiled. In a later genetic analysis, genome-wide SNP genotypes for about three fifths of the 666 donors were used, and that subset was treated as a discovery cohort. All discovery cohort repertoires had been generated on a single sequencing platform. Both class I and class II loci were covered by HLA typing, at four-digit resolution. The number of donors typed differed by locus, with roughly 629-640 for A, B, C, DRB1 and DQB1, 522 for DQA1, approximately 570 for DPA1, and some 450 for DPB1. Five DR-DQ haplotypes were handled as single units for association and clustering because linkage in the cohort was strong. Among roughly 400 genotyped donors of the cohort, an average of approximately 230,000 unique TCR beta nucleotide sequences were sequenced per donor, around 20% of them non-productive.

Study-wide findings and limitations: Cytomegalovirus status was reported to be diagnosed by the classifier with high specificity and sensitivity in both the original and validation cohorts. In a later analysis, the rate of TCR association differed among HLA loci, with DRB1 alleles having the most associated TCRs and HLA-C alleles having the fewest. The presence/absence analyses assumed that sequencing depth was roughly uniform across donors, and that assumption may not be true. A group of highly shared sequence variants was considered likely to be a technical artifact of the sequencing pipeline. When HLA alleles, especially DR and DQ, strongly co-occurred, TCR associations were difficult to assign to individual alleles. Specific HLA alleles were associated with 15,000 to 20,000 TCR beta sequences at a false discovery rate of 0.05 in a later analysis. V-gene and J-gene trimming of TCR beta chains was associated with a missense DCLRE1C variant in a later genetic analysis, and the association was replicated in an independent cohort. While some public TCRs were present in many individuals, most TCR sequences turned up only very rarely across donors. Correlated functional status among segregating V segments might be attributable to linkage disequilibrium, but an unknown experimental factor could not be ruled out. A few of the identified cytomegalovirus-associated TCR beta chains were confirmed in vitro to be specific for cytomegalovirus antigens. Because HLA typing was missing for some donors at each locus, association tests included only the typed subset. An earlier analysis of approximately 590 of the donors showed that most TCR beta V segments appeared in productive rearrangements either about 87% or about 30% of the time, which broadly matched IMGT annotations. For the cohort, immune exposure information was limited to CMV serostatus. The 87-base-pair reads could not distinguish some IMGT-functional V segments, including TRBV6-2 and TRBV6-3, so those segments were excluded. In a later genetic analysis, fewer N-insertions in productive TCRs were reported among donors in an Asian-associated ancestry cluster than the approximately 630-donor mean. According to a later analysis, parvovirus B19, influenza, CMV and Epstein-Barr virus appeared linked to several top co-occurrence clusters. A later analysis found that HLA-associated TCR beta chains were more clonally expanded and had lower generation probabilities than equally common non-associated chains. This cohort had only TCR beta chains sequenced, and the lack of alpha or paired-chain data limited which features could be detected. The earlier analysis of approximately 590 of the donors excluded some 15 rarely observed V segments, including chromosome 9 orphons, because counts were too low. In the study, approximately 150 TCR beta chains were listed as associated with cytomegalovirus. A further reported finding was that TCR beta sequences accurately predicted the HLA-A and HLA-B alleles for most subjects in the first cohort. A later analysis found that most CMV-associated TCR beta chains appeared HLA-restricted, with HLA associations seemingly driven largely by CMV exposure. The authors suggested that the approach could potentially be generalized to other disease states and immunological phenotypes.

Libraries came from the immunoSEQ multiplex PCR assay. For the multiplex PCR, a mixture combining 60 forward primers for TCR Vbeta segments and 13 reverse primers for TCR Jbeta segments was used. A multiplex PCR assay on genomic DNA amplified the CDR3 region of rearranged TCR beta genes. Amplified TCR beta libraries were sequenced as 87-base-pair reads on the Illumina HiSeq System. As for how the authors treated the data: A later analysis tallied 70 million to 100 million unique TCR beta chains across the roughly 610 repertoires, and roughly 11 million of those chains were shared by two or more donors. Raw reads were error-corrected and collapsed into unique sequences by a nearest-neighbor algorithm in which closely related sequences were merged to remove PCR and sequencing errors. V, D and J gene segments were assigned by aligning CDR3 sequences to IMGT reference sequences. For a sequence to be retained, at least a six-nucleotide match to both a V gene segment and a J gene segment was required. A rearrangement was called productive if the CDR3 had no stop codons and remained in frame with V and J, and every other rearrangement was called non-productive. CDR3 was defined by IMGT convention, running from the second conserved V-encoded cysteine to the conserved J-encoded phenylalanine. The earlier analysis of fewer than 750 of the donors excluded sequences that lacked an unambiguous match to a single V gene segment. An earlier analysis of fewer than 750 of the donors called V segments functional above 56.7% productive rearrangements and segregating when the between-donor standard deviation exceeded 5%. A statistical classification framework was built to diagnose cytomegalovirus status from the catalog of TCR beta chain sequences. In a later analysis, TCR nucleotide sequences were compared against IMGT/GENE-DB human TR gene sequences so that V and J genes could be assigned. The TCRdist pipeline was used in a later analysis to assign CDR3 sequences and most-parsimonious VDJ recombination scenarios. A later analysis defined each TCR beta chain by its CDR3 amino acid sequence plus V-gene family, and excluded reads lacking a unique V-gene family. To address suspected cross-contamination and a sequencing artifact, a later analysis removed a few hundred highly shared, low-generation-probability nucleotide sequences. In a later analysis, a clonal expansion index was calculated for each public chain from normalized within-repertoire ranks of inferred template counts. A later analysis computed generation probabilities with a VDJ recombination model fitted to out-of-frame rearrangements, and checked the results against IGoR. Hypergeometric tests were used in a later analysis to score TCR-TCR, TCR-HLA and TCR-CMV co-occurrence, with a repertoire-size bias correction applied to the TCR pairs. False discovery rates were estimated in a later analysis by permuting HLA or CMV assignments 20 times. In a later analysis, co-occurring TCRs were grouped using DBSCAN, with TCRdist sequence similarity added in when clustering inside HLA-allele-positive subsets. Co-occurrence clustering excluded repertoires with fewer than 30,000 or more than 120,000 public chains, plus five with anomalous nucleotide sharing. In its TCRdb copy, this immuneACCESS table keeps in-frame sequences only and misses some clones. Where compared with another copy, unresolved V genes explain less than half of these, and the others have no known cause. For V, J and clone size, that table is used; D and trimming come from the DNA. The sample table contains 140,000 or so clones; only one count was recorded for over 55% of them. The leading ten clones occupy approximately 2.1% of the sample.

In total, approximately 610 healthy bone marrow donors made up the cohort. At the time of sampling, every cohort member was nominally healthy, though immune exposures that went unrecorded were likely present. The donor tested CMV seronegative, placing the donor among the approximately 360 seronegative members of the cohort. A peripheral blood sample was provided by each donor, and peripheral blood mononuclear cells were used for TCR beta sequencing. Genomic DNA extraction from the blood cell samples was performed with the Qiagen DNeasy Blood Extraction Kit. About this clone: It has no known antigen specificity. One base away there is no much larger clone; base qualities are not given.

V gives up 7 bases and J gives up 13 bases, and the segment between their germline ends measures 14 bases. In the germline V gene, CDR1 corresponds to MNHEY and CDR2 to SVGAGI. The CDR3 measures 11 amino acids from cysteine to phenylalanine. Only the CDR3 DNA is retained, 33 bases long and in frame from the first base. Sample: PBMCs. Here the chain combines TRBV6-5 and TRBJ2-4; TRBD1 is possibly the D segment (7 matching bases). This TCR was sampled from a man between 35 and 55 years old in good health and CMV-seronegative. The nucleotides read TGTGCCAGCACCCAGGGGGGTTTACAGTACTTC. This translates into CASTQGGLQYF.